The rows below give T cell receptor beta chains drawn from one sample of a study of blood T cell repertoires in COVID-19. Sequenced by immunoSEQ multiplex PCR; TCRdb stores in-frame clones only, minus some. This table has about 210,000 clones, approximately 90% appearing once. Sequenced input: PBMCs or T cells enriched from blood (not recorded which). These receptors all come from a man aged 25-45 years who had recovered from COVID-19. Both conserved end residues are part of each CDR3. A D gene is named only where the DNA matches it firmly. The listing skips clone size in some rows; elsewhere it reads once, few, many or a size class.

TRBV19	TRBJ2-7	NA	TRBD2	CASTAGEGFEQYF	TGTGCCAGTACCGCGGGGGAAGGCTTCGAGCAGTACTTC
TRBV10-3	TRBJ1-3	once	TRBD1	CAIRPGQGSSGNTIYF	TGTGCCATCAGGCCCGGACAGGGTAGCTCTGGAAACACCATATATTTT
TRBV18	TRBJ1-1	NA	NA	CASSPPGQNTEAFF	TGTGCCAGCTCACCTCCGGGACAGAACACTGAAGCTTTCTTT
TRBV6-2/TRBV6-3	TRBJ2-5	NA	TRBD2	CASSYREGPETQYF	TGTGCCAGCAGTTACCGGGAGGGCCCAGAGACCCAGTACTTC
TRBV30	TRBJ1-2	NA	NA	CAWGEPLEGGYGYTF	TGTGCCTGGGGCGAGCCTTTGGAGGGAGGGTATGGCTACACCTTC
TRBV30	TRBJ2-2	NA	NA	CAWIRAVSTGELFF	TGTGCCTGGATACGTGCAGTTTCTACCGGGGAGCTGTTTTTT
TRBV7-2	TRBJ2-7	NA	NA	CASSLEGARGEQYF	TGTGCCAGCAGCTTAGAGGGTGCTCGGGGGGAGCAGTACTTC
TRBV19	TRBJ2-7	NA	TRBD2	CASSMGLQYEQYF	TGTGCCAGTAGTATGGGACTACAATACGAGCAGTACTTC
TRBV3-1/TRBV3-2	TRBJ2-2	NA	TRBD2	CASSHLAGNTGELFF	TGTGCCAGCAGCCATCTAGCGGGAAACACCGGGGAGCTGTTTTTT
TRBV7-9	TRBJ1-3	NA	NA	CASSLRRDYREIAGNTIYF	TGTGCCAGCAGCCTCCGTCGGGATTACAGGGAAATAGCCGGAAACACCATATATTTT
TRBV5-5	TRBJ1-2	NA	NA	CASSSSGNYGYTF	TGTGCCAGCAGCTCCTCAGGGAACTATGGCTACACCTTC
TRBV7-9	TRBJ1-1	NA	NA	CASSTRGRGKMNTEAFF	TGTGCCAGCAGCACCCGTGGCAGGGGCAAGATGAACACTGAAGCTTTCTTT
TRBV11-2	TRBJ2-1	NA	TRBD2	CASSPWLGRGGSYNEQFF	TGTGCCAGCAGCCCCTGGTTGGGGCGAGGCGGGAGCTACAATGAGCAGTTCTTC
TRBV7-8	TRBJ2-7	NA	TRBD2	CASSLDTAGGGYEQYF	TGTGCCAGCAGCTTAGATACAGCGGGAGGGGGATACGAGCAGTACTTC
TRBV19	TRBJ2-3	NA	NA	CASRPDSYTDTQYF	TGTGCCAGTAGGCCAGACTCATACACAGATACGCAGTATTTT
TRBV7-9	TRBJ1-4	NA	TRBD1	CASSSTQWGTGLVGEKLFF	TGTGCCAGCAGCTCAACCCAGTGGGGGACAGGGCTCGTTGGGGAAAAACTGTTTTTT
TRBV30	TRBJ2-1	NA	NA	CAWSGGLRGRGEQFF	TGTGCCTGGAGTGGGGGCTTGCGGGGGCGCGGTGAGCAGTTCTTC
TRBV19	TRBJ1-5	once	NA	CASLDGGTQPQHF	TGTGCCAGTCTAGACGGGGGGACACAGCCCCAGCATTTT
TRBV19	TRBJ2-7	NA	TRBD2	CASSTLAGGYEQYF	TGTGCCAGTAGTACCCTAGCGGGAGGCTACGAGCAGTACTTC
TRBV24-1	TRBJ2-3	NA	NA	CATSANRGGADTQYF	TGTGCCACCAGTGCTAATAGGGGTGGGGCTGATACGCAGTATTTT
TRBV10-3	TRBJ2-7	NA	TRBD2	CAISETSGSDRQYF	TGTGCCATCAGCGAAACTAGCGGTTCGGATCGGCAGTACTTC
TRBV30	TRBJ1-2	once	NA	CAWSVWSLYGYTF	TGTGCCTGGAGTGTATGGTCACTCTATGGCTACACCTTC
TRBV5-4	TRBJ1-1	NA	NA	CASSLVTGGNTEAFF	TGTGCCAGCAGCTTGGTTACGGGAGGGAACACTGAAGCTTTCTTT
TRBV25-1	TRBJ1-6	NA	TRBD1	CASSYTGDSPLHF	TGTGCCAGCAGTTATACAGGGGATTCACCCCTCCACTTT
TRBV7-9	TRBJ2-3	NA	NA	CASSLRAGPDTQYF	TGTGCCAGCAGCTTAAGGGCAGGGCCAGATACGCAGTATTTT
TRBV4-1	TRBJ2-7	NA	NA	CASSQGEIGSSYEQYF	TGCGCCAGCAGCCAAGGGGAGATAGGGTCCTCCTACGAGCAGTACTTC
TRBV11-2	TRBJ2-7	NA	NA	CASSLSGGYEQYF	TGTGCCAGCAGTCTTAGCGGAGGCTACGAGCAGTACTTC
TRBV10-3	TRBJ2-3	NA	TRBD2	CAIRISGSFADTQYF	TGTGCCATCAGGATCAGCGGGAGTTTCGCAGATACGCAGTATTTT
TRBV10-1	TRBJ1-6	NA	TRBD1	CASSGQGARSPLHF	TGCGCCAGCAGTGGACAGGGGGCTCGATCACCCCTCCACTTT
TRBV2	TRBJ2-7	NA	NA	CASSGGYEQYF	TGTGCCAGCAGTGGAGGCTACGAGCAGTACTTC
TRBV9	TRBJ2-3	NA	TRBD2	CASSVGTSGIPSDTQYF	TGTGCCAGCAGCGTCGGGACTAGCGGGATCCCCTCAGATACGCAGTATTTT
TRBV29-1	TRBJ1-4	NA	TRBD1	CSAGRGPVEKLFF	TGCAGCGCCGGGAGGGGGCCGGTTGAAAAACTGTTTTTT
TRBV5-1	TRBJ2-2	NA	NA	CASSRGTDTGELFF	TGCGCCAGCAGCCGCGGGACAGACACCGGGGAGCTGTTTTTT
TRBV25-1	TRBJ1-1	NA	NA	CASKGPTEAFF	TGTGCCAGCAAGGGGCCCACTGAAGCTTTCTTT
TRBV9	TRBJ2-3	once	TRBD2	CASSVERGLAGGRADTQYF	TGTGCCAGCAGCGTAGAGAGGGGTTTAGCGGGGGGGCGTGCAGATACGCAGTATTTT
TRBV30	TRBJ2-7	NA	TRBD1	CAWSVEQGYEQYF	TGTGCCTGGAGTGTAGAACAGGGGTACGAGCAGTACTTC
TRBV7-9	TRBJ2-1	NA	NA	CASSLTGPYNEQFF	TGTGCCAGCAGCTTAACAGGCCCCTACAATGAGCAGTTCTTC
TRBV7-8	TRBJ2-7	NA	NA	CASSLIGDTYEQYF	TGTGCCAGCAGCTTAATCGGGGACACCTACGAGCAGTACTTC